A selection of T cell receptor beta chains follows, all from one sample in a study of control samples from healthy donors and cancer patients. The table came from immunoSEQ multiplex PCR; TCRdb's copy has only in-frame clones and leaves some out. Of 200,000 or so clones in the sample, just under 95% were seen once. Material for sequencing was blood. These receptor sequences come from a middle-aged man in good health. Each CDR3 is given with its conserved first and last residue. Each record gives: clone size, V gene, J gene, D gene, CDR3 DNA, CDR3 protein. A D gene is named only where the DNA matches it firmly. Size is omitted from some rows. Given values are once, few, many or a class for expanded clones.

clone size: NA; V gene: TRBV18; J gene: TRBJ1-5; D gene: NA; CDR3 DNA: TGTGCCAGTTCGGAGTACGTTGACAATCAGCCCCAGCATTTT; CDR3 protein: CASSEYVDNQPQHF
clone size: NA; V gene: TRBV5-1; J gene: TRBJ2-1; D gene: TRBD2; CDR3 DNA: TGCGCCAGCGCTAGCGGGGGTTTCAATGAGCAGTTCTTC; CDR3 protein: CASASGGFNEQFF
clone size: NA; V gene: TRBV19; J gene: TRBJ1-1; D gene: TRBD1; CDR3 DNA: TGTGCCAGTAGTATGACGGACAGGGGAGGGGGGAACACTGAAGCTTTCTTT; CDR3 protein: CASSMTDRGGGNTEAFF
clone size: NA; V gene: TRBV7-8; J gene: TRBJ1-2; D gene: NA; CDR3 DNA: TGTGCCAGCAGCCCCCAATCCTATGGCTACACCTTC; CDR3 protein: CASSPQSYGYTF
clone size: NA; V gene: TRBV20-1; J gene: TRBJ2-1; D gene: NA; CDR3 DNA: TGCAGTGCTAGAGATGACCGGAAAGAGTTCTTC; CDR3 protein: CSARDDRKEFF
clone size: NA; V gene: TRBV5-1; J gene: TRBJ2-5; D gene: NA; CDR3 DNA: TGCGCCAGCAGCCCTCGCACAGTCCAAGAGACCCAGTACTTC; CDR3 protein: CASSPRTVQETQYF
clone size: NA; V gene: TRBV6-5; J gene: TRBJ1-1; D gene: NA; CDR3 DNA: TGCGCCAGCAGTTACTCCGGACAGCCGAACACTGAAGCTTTCTTT; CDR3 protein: CASSYSGQPNTEAFF
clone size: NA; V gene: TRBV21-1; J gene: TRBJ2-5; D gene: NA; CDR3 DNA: TGTGCCAGCAGCAGGCGGGGGGACCGCCAAGAGACCCAGTACTTC; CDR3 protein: CASSRRGDRQETQYF
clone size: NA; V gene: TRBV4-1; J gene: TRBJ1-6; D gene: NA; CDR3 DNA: TGCGCCCTTTATGTAGGCCGCTATAATTCACCCCTCCACTTT; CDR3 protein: CALYVGRYNSPLHF
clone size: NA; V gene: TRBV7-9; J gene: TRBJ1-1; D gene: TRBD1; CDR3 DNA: TGTGCCAGCAGCCCGATGGGACAGCCCAACACTGAAGCTTTCTTT; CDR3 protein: CASSPMGQPNTEAFF
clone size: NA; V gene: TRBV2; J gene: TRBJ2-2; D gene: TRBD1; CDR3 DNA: TGTGCCAGCAGTTCAGGACAGGGTTGGACCGGGGAGCTGTTTTTT; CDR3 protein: CASSSGQGWTGELFF
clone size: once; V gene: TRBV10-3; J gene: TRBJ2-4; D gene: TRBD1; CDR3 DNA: TGTGCCATCAGTTCAGGGGCAGGGGGATTACCCCTAGCCAAAAACATTCAGTACTTC; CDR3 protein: CAISSGAGGLPLAKNIQYF
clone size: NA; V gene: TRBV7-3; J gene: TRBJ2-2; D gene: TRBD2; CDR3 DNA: TGTGCCAGCAGCTTAGACGGGGGGAGAGCGTCGAGCACCGGGGAGCTGTTTTTT; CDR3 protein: CASSLDGGRASSTGELFF
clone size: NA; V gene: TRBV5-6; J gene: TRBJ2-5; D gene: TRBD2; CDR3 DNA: TGTGCCAGCAGCTACCCCGGGGGGGAAGAGACCCAGTACTTC; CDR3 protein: CASSYPGGEETQYF
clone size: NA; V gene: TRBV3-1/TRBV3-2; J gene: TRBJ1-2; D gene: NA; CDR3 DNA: TGTGCCAGCGCACCGGGGGGCAACTATGGCTACACCTTC; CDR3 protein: CASAPGGNYGYTF
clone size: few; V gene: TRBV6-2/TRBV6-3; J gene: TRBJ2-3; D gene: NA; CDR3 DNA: TGTGCCAGCAGTTACTCGGTTTACACAGATACGCAGTATTTT; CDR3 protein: CASSYSVYTDTQYF
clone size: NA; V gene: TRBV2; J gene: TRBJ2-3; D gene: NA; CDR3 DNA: TGTGCCAGCAGAGCCCAGGCAACCACAGATACGCAGTATTTT; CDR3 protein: CASRAQATTDTQYF
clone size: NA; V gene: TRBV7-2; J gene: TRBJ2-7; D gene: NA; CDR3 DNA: TGTGCCAGCAGCCATGGGGGAGGAAACTACGAGCAGTACTTC; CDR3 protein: CASSHGGGNYEQYF
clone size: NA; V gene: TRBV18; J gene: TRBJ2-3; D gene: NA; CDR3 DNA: TGTGCCAGCTCACCGTATCCAAATACAGGGAAGGTCACAGATACGCAGTATTTT; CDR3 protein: CASSPYPNTGKVTDTQYF
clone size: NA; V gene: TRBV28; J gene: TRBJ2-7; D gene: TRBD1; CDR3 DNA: TGTGCCAGCAGGGGGACAGGGGGCGTGTACGAGCAGTACTTC; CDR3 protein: CASRGTGGVYEQYF
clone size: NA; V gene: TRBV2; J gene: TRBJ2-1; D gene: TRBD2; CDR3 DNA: TGTGCCAGCAACGTGGGCGGGGGACACAATGAGCAGTTCTTC; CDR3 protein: CASNVGGGHNEQFF
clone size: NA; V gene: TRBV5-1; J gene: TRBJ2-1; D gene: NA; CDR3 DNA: TGCGCCAGCAGCTTGGCAACAGCCTACCTTGGGAATGAGCAGTTCTTC; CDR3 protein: CASSLATAYLGNEQFF
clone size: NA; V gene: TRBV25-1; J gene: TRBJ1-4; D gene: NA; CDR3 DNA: TGTGCCAGCACCCGACAAGGTGAAAAACTGTTTTTT; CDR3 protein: CASTRQGEKLFF
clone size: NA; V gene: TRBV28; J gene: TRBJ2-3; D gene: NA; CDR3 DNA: TGTGCCAGCGCCCTGTGGAGCGGAGAAGTCACAGATACGCAGTATTTT; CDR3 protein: CASALWSGEVTDTQYF
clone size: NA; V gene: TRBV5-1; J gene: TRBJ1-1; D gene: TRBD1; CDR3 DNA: TGCGCCAGCAGCCCACGACAGGGGGCAAGGAACACTGAAGCTTTCTTT; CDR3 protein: CASSPRQGARNTEAFF
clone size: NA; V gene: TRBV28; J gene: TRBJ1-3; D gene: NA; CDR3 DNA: TGTGCCAGCAGTTCTCTGGGGTACTTAGTGGATTTT; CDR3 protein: CASSSLGYLVDF
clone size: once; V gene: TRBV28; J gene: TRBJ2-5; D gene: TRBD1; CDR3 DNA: TGTGCCAGCAGTCTGACAGGGGATGGTCCCCAGTACTTC; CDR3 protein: CASSLTGDGPQYF
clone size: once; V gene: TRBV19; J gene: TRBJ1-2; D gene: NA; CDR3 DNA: TGTGCCAGTAGCCTATCAGGGAGAGGTGGCTACACCTTC; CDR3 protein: CASSLSGRGGYTF